The T cell receptor beta chain under discussion was sequenced for a study of low-dose radiotherapy and immunotherapy resistance in tumors. Time point defined: before trial treatment. V trimming: 1 base; J trimming: 5 bases; junction bases outside the gene matches: 9. The CDR3 covers 17 residues. CDR1 is MDHEN and CDR2 is SYDVKM in the germline V gene. TCR amplification used 20 PCR cycles, a constant-region primer and a V-primer adapter. Amplification of the isolated mRNA used in vitro transcription. TCRdb recomputed calls from the reads with MiXCR, one row per CDR3 protein. The sample records tens of thousands of distinct CDR3 sequences, 12% being singletons. This clonotype was seen at least ten times.

The chain is built from TRBV28 and TRBJ1-1; 11 bases line up with TRBD1. The source of this sequence is a female donor with ovarian cancer. The specimen comprised PBMCs, sampled before treatment. Here the CDR3 DNA reads TGTGCCAGCAGTTTATCGGGGAGGACAGGGGGCGGAACTGAAGCTTTCTTT. Residues: CASSLSGRTGGGTEAFF.